This T cell receptor beta chain was identified during a study of human T cells and chemical hapten exposure (dated by TCRdb to the early 2020s). With respect to the entire study: Libraries were combined into a pool for sequencing, and differences in TCR yield between samples came mainly from small differences in library volumes within the pool. Peripheral blood TCR repertoire changes were tracked in vivo in alopecia patients during primary and secondary sensitization to the hapten diphenylcyclopropenone (DPC). Each blood RNA sample was used to sequence both TCR alpha and TCR beta chains.

Via the germline V gene, CDR1 is KGHSH and CDR2 LQKENI. There are 13 amino acids in the CDR3, from cysteine to phenylalanine inclusive. Kept here is only the CDR3 DNA, which spans 39 bases and is read in frame from base 1. V is cut by 2 bases and J by 6 bases, and the space between the germline ends is 11 bases. This clonotype was counted at least ten times. Its antigen is still unknown. Per-base quality was not reported, and no clone a single base away is much larger than it. Library construction relied on RACE. Sequenced on a NextSeq 500. Library preparation attached unique molecular identifiers to individual cDNA molecules for quantitative, reproducible TCR counting. The source study handled its data this way. A median of approximately 96,000 TCRs per sample was observed, with a range of roughly 23,224 to 700,000. The Decombinator software suite was used to annotate the V, J and CDR3 of the TCR reads. For the PS versus PT1 abundance plots, all samples were subsampled to the same number of TCRs (28,000). TCRs were defined as expanded if absent before sensitization and observed at least eight times at the 2-week time point. The public reads were quality trimmed at Q25 with fastp and then assembled into clones with MiXCR by TCRdb, keeping productive beta chains. Rows with one shared CDR3 protein collapse into an entry with the most common genes and DNA. The V and J calls and clone size are TCRdb's, not the authors'. The sample records around 130,000 distinct CDR3 sequences, approximately 10% of which are singletons. Roughly 2% of the sample is taken by the ten largest.

Results the study describes overall, beyond this receptor: Repeated subsampling changed both the strength of the expansion versus patch-test correlation and the threshold at which that correlation became significant. DPC sensitization did not change the number of TCRs with a frequency above 1 in 1000, and there was no evidence of changes in global repertoire structure.

Taken with the paper, the label for time point translates to: healthy volunteer bleed at 2 weeks. Unfractionated whole blood was collected in Tempus Blood RNA tubes, and total RNA was extracted from that blood. As TCR sequencing controls, about five healthy volunteers were used, with blood taken at day 0, 2 weeks and 6 weeks. This clonotype was sampled from a male donor in good health. Some clones in this sample may be carry-over from other donors' samples. The chain uses TRBV18 and TRBJ2-7; the D gene identity is not certain. Sequences were obtained from whole blood. DNA sequence: TGTGCCAGCTCACCATTGACCCGGATCGAGCAGTACTTC. Its coded protein is CASSPLTRIEQYF.